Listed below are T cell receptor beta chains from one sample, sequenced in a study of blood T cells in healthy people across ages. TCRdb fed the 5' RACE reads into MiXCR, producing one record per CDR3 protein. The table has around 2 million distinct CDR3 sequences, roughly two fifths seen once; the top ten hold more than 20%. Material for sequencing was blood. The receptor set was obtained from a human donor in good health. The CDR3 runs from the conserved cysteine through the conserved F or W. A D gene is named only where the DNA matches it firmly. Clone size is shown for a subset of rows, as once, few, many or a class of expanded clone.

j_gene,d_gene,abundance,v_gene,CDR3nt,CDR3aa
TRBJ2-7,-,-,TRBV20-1,TGCAGTCCTTTCTTGAGGGAAAACTCCTACAAGCAGTACTTC,CSPFLRENSYKQYF
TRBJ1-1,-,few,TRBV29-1,TGCAGCGCCCGCCGAGGGGAGATGAACACTGAAGCTTTCTTT,CSARRGEMNTEAFF
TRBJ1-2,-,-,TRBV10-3,TGTGCCATCAGTTGGCAAGGGGAGAACTATGGCTACACCTTC,CAISWQGENYGYTF
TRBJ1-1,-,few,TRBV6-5,TGTACCAGCACCTTGGACTGGAACACTGAAGCTTTCTTT,CTSTLDWNTEAFF
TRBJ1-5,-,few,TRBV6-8,TGTGCCAGCAGTTACTCGAAAGTGGACTGTAGCAATCAGCCCCAGCATTTT,CASSYSKVDCSNQPQHF
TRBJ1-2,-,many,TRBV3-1,TGTGCCAGCAGCCAAGATTCCGGGTCCTATGGCTACACCTTC,CASSQDSGSYGYTF
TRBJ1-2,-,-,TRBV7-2,TGTGCCAGCAGCCGCGACAGGATGTATGGCTACACCTTC,CASSRDRMYGYTF
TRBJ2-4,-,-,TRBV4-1,TGCGCCAGCAGCCACGCCCGACTAGACTCACTCAAAAACATTCAGTACTTC,CASSHARLDSLKNIQYF
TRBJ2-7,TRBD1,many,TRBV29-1,TGCAGCGTCGGGACAGGGGGCTACGAGCAGTACTTC,CSVGTGGYEQYF
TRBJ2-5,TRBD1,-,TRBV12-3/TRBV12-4,TGTGCCAGCAGCCAAGGACAGGGGGCGTTAGAGACCCAGTACTTC,CASSQGQGALETQYF
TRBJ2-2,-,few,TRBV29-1,TGCAGCGTTGAATGGACCGGGGAGCTGTTTTTT,CSVEWTGELFF
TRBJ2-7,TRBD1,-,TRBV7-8,TGTGCCGGCAGCCTACAGGGGGGTGCGGTGAGCGGGCAGTACTTC,CAGSLQGGAVSGQYF
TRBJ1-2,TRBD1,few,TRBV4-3,TGCGCCAGCAGCCGAGCGCAGGGGGATTTTGGCTACACCTTC,CASSRAQGDFGYTF
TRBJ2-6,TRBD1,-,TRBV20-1,TGCAGTGCCACCAGGACAGGGGGCTCTGGGGCCAACGTCCTGACTTTC,CSATRTGGSGANVLTF
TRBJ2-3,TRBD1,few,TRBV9,TGTGCCAGCAGCGTAGATCCGGACAGGTTTACAGATACGCAGTATTTT,CASSVDPDRFTDTQYF
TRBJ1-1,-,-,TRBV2,TGTGCCAGTCAGGGAAACACCGAAGCTTTCTTT,CASQGNTEAFF
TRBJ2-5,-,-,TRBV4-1,TGCGCCAGCAGAGGCGGGGGCCATCAAGAGACCCGGTACTTC,CASRGGGHQETRYF
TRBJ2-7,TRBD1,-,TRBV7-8,TGTGCCAGCAGCTTCCTAGGACAGGGTGGACGTTACGAGCAGTACTTC,CASSFLGQGGRYEQYF
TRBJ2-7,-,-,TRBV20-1,TGCAGGGCTAGGCCGGGACACATCTACGAGCAGTACTTC,CRARPGHIYEQYF
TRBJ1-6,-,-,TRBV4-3,TGCGCCAGCAGCCAAGTCATCCCGAGCTCCTATAATTCACCCCTCCACTTT,CASSQVIPSSYNSPLHF